This TCR beta chain originates from a study of lymphopenia after photon versus proton radiotherapy. TCRdb's copy holds only in-frame clones and misses some; the assay was immunoSEQ multiplex PCR. The sample lists some 27,000 clones; approximately 88% were seen once. Findings and caveats of the study: After the lymphocyte nadir, photon-treated repertoires showed oligoclonal expansion, especially of CD8+ Temra cells.

This CDR3 is built from 14 residues. V was trimmed by 4 bases and J by 0 bases, leaving 10 bases between them. CDR1 is LNHDA and CDR2 is SQIVND in the germline V gene (reference sequence). In the case of this clone: As yet, its antigen is unknown.

The origin of this receptor is a man in his forties or fifties with gastric cancer. Sequencing used peripheral blood, obtained from a patient treated with photon-based radiotherapy. This chain connects TRBV19 to TRBJ2-7, with D possibly matching TRBD1 (5 bases). The CDR3 coding sequence is TGTGCCAGTAGTAGGGGCACCGACTCCTACGAGCAGTACTTC. Residues: CASSRGTDSYEQYF.